This T cell receptor beta chain stems from a study of beta chain features in type 1 diabetes. Note on this clone: Its antigen is currently unknown.

The V end was cut by 7 bases, the J end by 2 bases, with 18 bases between. The germline V gene encodes CDR1 SGHTA and CDR2 FQGNSA. The CDR3 runs 17 residues. General study results and limits: Over-representation of high TCR-expressing cells was a possible consequence of cDNA sequencing. Resolution of whether HLA type affects TCRB rearrangement was not achieved here. People with Type 1 diabetes carried modestly yet significantly shorter TCRB CDR3s in all four CD4+ subsets. When VDJ junctions were examined, type 1 diabetes patients showed fewer insertions and more deletions.

The authors reverse transcribed all of the isolated RNA, so sequencing captured expressed TCRB transcripts. Clones were read by immunoSEQ multiplex PCR, and TCRdb kept only the in-frame ones, dropping some. The data show about 150,000 clones, approximately 8% seen once. This sequence originates from a man aged 18 to 29 with type 1 diabetes. The V call is TRBV7-2, the J call TRBJ2-6, with D tentatively TRBD1 (6 bases). Sequenced input: central memory CD4+ T cells from blood. The CDR3 region has the DNA TGTGCCAGCAACCCGCAGGCAGGGGTGACTGGGGCCAACGTCCTGACTTTC. Translating it yields CASNPQAGVTGANVLTF.